Listed here are 3 T cell receptor beta chains from one sample, sequenced in a study of cytomegalovirus exposure and HLA in healthy donors (dated by TCRdb to about 2017). Libraries were constructed by the immunoSEQ multiplex PCR assay. A mixture of 60 forward primers for TCR Vbeta segments and 13 reverse primers for TCR Jbeta segments was used in the multiplex PCR. The source is immuneACCESS, and TCRdb retained only in-frame sequences with V and J called. Part of the clones is not carried over; for the studies checked, unresolved V genes explain less than half of this, and the remainder is unexplained. In all, the sample holds approximately 77,000 clones, and around 80% of those were seen once. The top ten clonotypes cover around 10% of the sample. Sequenced: PBMCs. These receptors originate from a male donor in good health and CMV-seropositive.

J is TRBJ1-4 and V is TRBV7-9; D perhaps matches TRBD1 (6 bases). The V gene's germline CDR1 is SEHNR and CDR2 FQNEAQ (reference sequence). V was clipped by 5 bases and J by 4 bases, with 14 bases between them. This CDR3 comprises 15 residues. The CDR3 loop reads CASSPRQVVNEKLFF. The CDR3 DNA reads TGTGCCAGCAGCCCCAGACAGGTCGTTAATGAAAAACTGTTTTTT.

Regarding this clone: One junction end does not reproduce the germline sequence, and a read error may be involved. V usage is TRBV7-9 and J usage is TRBJ2-1; 7 positions match TRBD2. The germline V gene has CDR1 SEHNR and CDR2 FQNEAQ (reference sequence). The CDR3 runs to 15 residues. DNA for the CDR3: TGTTCCAGCAGCCTATACGTGGGGGGGGGAAATGAGCAGTTCTTC. Translated, it gives CSSSLYVGGGNEQFF.

This clone was counted between two and nine times. V is TRBV29-1 and J is TRBJ1-1, with 7 bases matching TRBD1. CDR1 SQVTM and CDR2 ANQGSEA come from the germline V gene. The CDR3 has 12 residues. Unmatched junction bases numbered 3, after V lost 7 bases and J lost 1 base. The CDR3 spells CSGNRGNTEAFF. CDR3 sequence (DNA): TGCAGCGGAAACAGGGGGAACACTGAAGCTTTCTTT.